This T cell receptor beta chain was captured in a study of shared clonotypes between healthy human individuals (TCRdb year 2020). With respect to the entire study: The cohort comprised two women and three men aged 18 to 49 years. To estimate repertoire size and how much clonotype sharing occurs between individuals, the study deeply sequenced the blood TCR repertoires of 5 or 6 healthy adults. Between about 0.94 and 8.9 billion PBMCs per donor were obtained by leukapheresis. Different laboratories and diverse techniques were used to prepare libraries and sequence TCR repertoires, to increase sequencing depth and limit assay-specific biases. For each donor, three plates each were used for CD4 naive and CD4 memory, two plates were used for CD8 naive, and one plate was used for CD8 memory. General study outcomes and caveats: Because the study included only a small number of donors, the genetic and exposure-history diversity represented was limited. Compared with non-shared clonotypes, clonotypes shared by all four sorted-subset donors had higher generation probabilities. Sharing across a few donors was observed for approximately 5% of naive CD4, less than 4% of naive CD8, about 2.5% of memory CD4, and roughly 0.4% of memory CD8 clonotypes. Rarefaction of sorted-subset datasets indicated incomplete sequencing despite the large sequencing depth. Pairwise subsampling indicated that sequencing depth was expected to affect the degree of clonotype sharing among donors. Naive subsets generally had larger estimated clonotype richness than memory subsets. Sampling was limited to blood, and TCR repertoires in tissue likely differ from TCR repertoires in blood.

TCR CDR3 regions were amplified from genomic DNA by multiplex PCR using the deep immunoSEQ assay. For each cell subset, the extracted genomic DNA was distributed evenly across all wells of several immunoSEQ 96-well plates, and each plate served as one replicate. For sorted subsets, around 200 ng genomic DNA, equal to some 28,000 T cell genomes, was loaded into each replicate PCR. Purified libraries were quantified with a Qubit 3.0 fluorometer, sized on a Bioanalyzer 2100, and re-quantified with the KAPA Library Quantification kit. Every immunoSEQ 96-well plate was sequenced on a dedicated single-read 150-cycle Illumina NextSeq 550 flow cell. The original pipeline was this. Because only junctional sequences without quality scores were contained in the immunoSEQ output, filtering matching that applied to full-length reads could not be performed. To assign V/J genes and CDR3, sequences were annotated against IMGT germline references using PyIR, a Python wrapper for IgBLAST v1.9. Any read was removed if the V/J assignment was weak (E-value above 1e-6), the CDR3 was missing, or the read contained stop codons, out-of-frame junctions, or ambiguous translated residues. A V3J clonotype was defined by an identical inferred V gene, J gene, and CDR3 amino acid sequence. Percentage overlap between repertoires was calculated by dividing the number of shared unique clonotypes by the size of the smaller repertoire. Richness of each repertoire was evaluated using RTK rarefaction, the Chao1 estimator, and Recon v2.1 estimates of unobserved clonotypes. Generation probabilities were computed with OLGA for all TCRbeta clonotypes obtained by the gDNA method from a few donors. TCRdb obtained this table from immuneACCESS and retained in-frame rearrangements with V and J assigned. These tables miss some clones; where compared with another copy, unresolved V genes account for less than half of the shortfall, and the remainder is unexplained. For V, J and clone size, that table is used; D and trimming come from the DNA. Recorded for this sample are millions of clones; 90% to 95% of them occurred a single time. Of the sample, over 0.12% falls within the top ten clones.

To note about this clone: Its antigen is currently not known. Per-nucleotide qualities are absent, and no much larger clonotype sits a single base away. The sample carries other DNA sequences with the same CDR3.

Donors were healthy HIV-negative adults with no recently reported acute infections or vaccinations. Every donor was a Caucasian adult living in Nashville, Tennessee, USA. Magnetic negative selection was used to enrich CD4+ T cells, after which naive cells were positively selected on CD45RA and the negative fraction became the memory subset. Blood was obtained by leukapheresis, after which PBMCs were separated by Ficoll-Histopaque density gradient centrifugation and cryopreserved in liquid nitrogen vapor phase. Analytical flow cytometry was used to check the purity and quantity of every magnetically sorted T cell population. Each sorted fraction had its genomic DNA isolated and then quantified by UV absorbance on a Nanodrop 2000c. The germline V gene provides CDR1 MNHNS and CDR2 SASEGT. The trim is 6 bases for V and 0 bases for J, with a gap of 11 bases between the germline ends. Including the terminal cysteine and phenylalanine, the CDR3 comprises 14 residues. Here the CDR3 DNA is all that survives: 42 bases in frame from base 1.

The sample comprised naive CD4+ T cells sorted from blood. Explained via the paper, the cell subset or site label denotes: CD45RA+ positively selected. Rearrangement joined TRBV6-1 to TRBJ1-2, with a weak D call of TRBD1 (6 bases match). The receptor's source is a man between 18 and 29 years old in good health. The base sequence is TGTGCCAGCAGGGAGGGGGGCTCTAACTATGGCTACACCTTC. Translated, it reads CASREGGSNYGYTF.